Shown below are 32 T cell receptor beta chains from a single sample sequenced in a study of T cells in Graves' hyperthyroidism and ophthalmopathy. TCR beta CDR3 region amplification was performed from RNA transcripts. The TCR CDR3 was amplified in a first-round RT-PCR using the HTBI primer set. In TCRdb, the multiplex PCR reads were re-called with MiXCR into one record per CDR3 protein. Of more than 500,000 distinct CDR3 sequences in the sample, around 15% were seen once. Source material: blood. The receptors were sampled from a woman aged 40 to 49 with Graves' hyperthyroidism.

This clonotype was counted many times. Its ends do not fully match the called genes, so a read error is possible. J is TRBJ2-7 and V is TRBV5-1, with D possibly matching TRBD1 (6 bases). Germline lookup yields CDR1 SGHRS and CDR2 YFSETQ. The CDR3 covers 16 residues. For the CDR3, the DNA is TGCGCCAGCAGCGTGGCGACAGGCCTCCCTATGGACGAGCGGTACTTC. Translating it yields CASSVATGLPMDERYF.

This clonotype occurred a few times. The chain has TRBV7-3 and TRBJ2-1; TRBD2 might be the D (5 bases). Germline V gene sequence: CDR1 SGHTA, CDR2 FQGTGA. V lost 6 bases to trimming and J lost 8 bases, with 14 bases between them. The CDR3 is 13 amino acids. The CDR3 coding sequence is TGTGCCAGCAGTCCCGGAGGAGCCTATGAGCAGTTCTTC. This gives the protein CASSPGGAYEQFF.

This clonotype was detected many times. The chain combines TRBV12-3 or TRBV12-4 with TRBJ1-2, with 7 bases fitting TRBD1. There are 13 residues in the CDR3. The V and J ends lost 4 bases and 3 bases, in that order; junction bases with no gene match: 2. CDR3 in amino acids: CASSWTGYYGYTF. The CDR3 DNA reads TGTGCCAGCAGTTGGACAGGCTACTATGGCTACACCTTC.

V gene TRBV7-9 combines with J gene TRBJ1-2; D may be TRBD1 (5 bases). Trimming cost V 3 bases and J 2 bases, with 10 bases left between them. The CDR3 loop spans 14 amino acids. Germline assignment: CDR1 SEHNR and CDR2 FQNEAQ (reference sequence). The CDR3 DNA follows: TGTGCCAGCAGCTTCGAGGGGACCAACTATGGCTACACCTTC. Protein sequence: CASSFEGTNYGYTF. Filled out from reference TRBV7-9 and TRBJ1-2, the complete variable domain reads DTGVSQNPRHKITKRGQNVTFRCDPISEHNRLYWYRQTLGQGPEFLTYFQNEAQLEKSRLLSDRFSAERPKGSFSTLEIQRTEQGDSAMYLCASSFEGTNYGYTFGSGTRLTVV.

This clonotype appeared a few times. V and J are TRBV6-1 and TRBJ1-2; the D is unclear. Germline CDR1 reads MNHNS; CDR2 reads SASEGT. V lost 0 bases and J 7 bases, leaving 15 bases between the germline ends. The CDR3 loop spans 15 amino acids. Here the CDR3 DNA reads TGTGCCAGCAGTGAAGCGGTGGGAGGTGGATCTGGCTACACCTTC. Translating it yields CASSEAVGGGSGYTF.

This clonotype was counted a few times. The V gene is TRBV5-1, the J gene TRBJ2-1; 8 bases align to TRBD2. Germline CDR1 reads SGHRS; CDR2 reads YFSETQ. CDR3 size: 14 residues. Trimming took 2 bases from V and 5 from J; bases not matched to a gene: 3. For the CDR3, the DNA is TGCGCCAGCAGCTTAGGGACTAGGAACAATGAGCAGTTCTTC. This codes for CASSLGTRNNEQFF.

This clonotype was recorded a few times. One end of the junction fails to match germline, which may point to a read error. The chain employs TRBV24-1 and TRBJ2-1; 10 bases fit TRBD2. This CDR3 region has 17 residues. Germline V CDR1 and CDR2: KGHDR, SFDVKD. The CDR3 here is CATGETGTSADGDEQFF. Written as DNA, the CDR3 is TGTGCCACCGGTGAGACCGGGACTAGCGCGGACGGCGATGAGCAGTTCTTC.

This clonotype appeared many times. The rearrangement joins TRBV2 to TRBJ2-3; TRBD2 aligns across 10 bases. The CDR3 is 15 residues long. With V trimmed by 6 bases and J by 5 bases, 8 bases remained unmatched. From germline, CDR1 is SNHLY and CDR2 FYNNEI. CDR3 loop: CASRGLAGVKDTQYF. CDR3 DNA sequence: TGTGCCAGCAGAGGTCTAGCGGGAGTAAAAGATACGCAGTATTTT.

This clonotype was counted many times. The chain joins TRBV29-1 to TRBJ2-7; 12 nucleotides agree with TRBD2. Trimming at V came to 1 base and at J to 7 bases, leaving 5 bases not matched to a gene. The V gene's germline CDR1 is SQVTM and CDR2 ANQGSEA. The CDR3 is made up of 14 amino acids. For the CDR3, the DNA is TGCAGCGTTGAAGGACTAGCGGGAGTTGGTGAGCAGTACTTC. Translated, it gives CSVEGLAGVGEQYF.

This clonotype was recorded at least ten times. The chain joins TRBV6-1 to TRBJ2-7; D is possibly TRBD1 or TRBD2 (5 bases each). This CDR3 spans 15 amino acids. V lost 1 base to trimming and J lost 4 bases, with 14 bases between them. Per the germline V gene, CDR1 is MNHNS and CDR2 is SASEGT. The CDR3 DNA reads TGTGCCAGCAGTGAAGGCGCGCGAGGGGTTTACGAGCAGTACTTC. Amino acids: CASSEGARGVYEQYF.

This clonotype was recorded many times. V and J are TRBV28 and TRBJ1-1; TRBD1 aligns across 7 bases. The length of the CDR3 is 16 residues. V shed 4 bases, J shed 7 bases, and the junction held 15 bases outside the gene matches. CDR1 is MDHEN and CDR2 is SYDVKM in the germline V gene. The CDR3 nucleotides are TGTGCCAGCAGTTCCCCCCCGGGCAGGGGGTCTTTTGAAGCTTTCTTT. Translating it yields CASSSPPGRGSFEAFF.

V gene TRBV6-6 combines with J gene TRBJ2-5; 9 bases agree with TRBD1. Germline CDR1 is MNHNY and CDR2 is SVGAGI (reference sequence). This CDR3 has 16 amino acids. The V gene end was trimmed by 2 bases and the J gene end by 7 bases; junction bases not matched to a gene: 11. The CDR3 region has the DNA TGTGCCAGCAGTTACGTCACAACAGGGGGCGCGGGGACCCAGTACTTC. This encodes CASSYVTTGGAGTQYF.

This clonotype occurred a few times. Since a much larger clone is just one base distant, this may be a read error. This chain connects TRBV27 to TRBJ2-1; 8 bases match TRBD2. J was trimmed by 0 bases and V by 1 base; bases with no gene match: 5. In germline, CDR1 is MNHEY, CDR2 SMNVEV (reference sequence). The CDR3 loop spans 17 amino acids. This CDR3 reads CASSLFPAGVSYNEQFF. The DNA for the CDR3 is TGTGCCAGCAGTTTATTCCCAGCGGGGGTCTCCTACAATGAGCAGTTCTTC.

This clonotype was counted at least ten times. The chain recombines TRBV2 with TRBJ2-2; D possibly matches TRBD1 or TRBD2 (5 bases each). The CDR3 has 15 residues. The germline V gene encodes CDR1 SNHLY and CDR2 FYNNEI. The ends were cut back, 5 bases at V and 7 bases at J, with 17 bases in the middle. The CDR3 protein is CASSLDTGGSGELFF. The CDR3 DNA follows: TGTGCCAGCAGTTTGGACACCGGAGGTAGCGGGGAGCTGTTTTTT. The full variable domain, its missing parts supplied by reference TRBV2 and TRBJ2-2, is EPEVTQTPSHQVTQMGQEVILRCVPISNHLYFYWYRQILGQKVEFLVSFYNNEISEKSEIFDDQFSVERPDGSNFTLKIRSTKLEDSAMYFCASSLDTGGSGELFFGEGSRLTVL.

This clonotype was detected ten times or more. The rearrangement links TRBV11-2 to TRBJ1-1; 10 bases align to TRBD1. In germline, CDR1 is SGHAT, CDR2 FQNNGV. The trim removed 1 base at V and 8 bases at J, leaving 10 bases unmatched. The CDR3 spans 16 residues. Written as DNA, the CDR3 is TGTGCCAGCAGCTTAGGTCCGGGACAGGGGCTCTCCGAAGCTTTCTTT. This encodes CASSLGPGQGLSEAFF.

In the case of this clonotype: A read error may be the cause here, since a much bigger clone is one base away. The genes are TRBV20-1 and TRBJ2-5, with 9 positions matching TRBD2. The J call may be wrong; the DNA end is better matched by TRBJ2-1. Germline CDR1 reads DFQATT; CDR2 reads SNEGSKA (reference sequence). This CDR3 region has 15 residues. CDR3 DNA sequence: TGCAGTGCTACCCCGATTAGCGGGAGTGAGGAGACCCAGTTCTTC. Translated: CSATPISGSEETQFF.

This chain joins TRBV29-1 and TRBJ1-2; TRBD1 aligns across 12 bases. Per germline, CDR1 SQVTM and CDR2 ANQGSEA. Trimming cost V 4 bases and J 4 bases; bases outside gene matches: 16. CDR3 length equals 18 residues. CDR3 in amino acids: CSVATPLWDRGLVYGYTF. Written as DNA, the CDR3 is TGCAGCGTTGCAACTCCCTTGTGGGACAGGGGGCTCGTCTATGGCTACACCTTC.

This clonotype was seen a handful of times. This sequence joins TRBV7-2 and TRBJ2-7; 11 nucleotides match TRBD2. The germline V gene has CDR1 SGHTA and CDR2 FQGNSA. The CDR3 loop spans 14 amino acids. The ends lost 6 bases at V and 4 bases at J; junction bases unmatched: 5. The CDR3 DNA reads as TGTGCCAGCAGTTATAGCGGGAGGGTTTACGAGCAGTACTTC. Residues: CASSYSGRVYEQYF.

At least ten counts were recorded for this clonotype. The chain combines TRBV20-1 with TRBJ1-6; 7 bases match TRBD1. This CDR3 spans 17 amino acids. The junction had 6 bases not matched to a gene; V was cut back by 0 bases and J by 1 base. Per germline, CDR1 DFQATT and CDR2 SNEGSKA (reference sequence). CDR3 sequence (DNA): TGCAGTGCTAGAGAACAGGGGAAATGGTCCTATAATTCACCCCTCCACTTT. Translated: CSAREQGKWSYNSPLHF.

This clonotype was counted between two and nine times. A read error may produce the germline difference seen at one junction end. J is TRBJ1-1 and V is TRBV29-1; perhaps TRBD1 as D (5 bases). The CDR3 covers 16 residues. Germline values: CDR1 SQVTM, CDR2 ANQGSEA. The CDR3, as DNA: TGCAGCGTTGAGGTAGACATCAGGGAGTGGCACACCGAAGCTTTCTTT. Translated, it gives CSVEVDIREWHTEAFF.

In its sample, this clonotype was seen many times. The genes are TRBV18 and TRBJ1-1; tentatively, D is TRBD1 (5 bases). V was cut by 2 bases and J by 4 bases, with 11 bases left in between. This CDR3 contains 14 residues. Per the germline V gene, CDR1 is KGHSH and CDR2 is LQKENI. The CDR3, as DNA: TGTGCCAGCTCACCAGAGCTTGGGGGCACTGAAGCTTTCTTT. Translated: CASSPELGGTEAFF. The full variable domain, its missing parts supplied by reference TRBV18 and TRBJ1-1, is NAGVMQNPRHLVRRRGQEARLRCSPMKGHSHVYWYRQLPEEGLKFMVYLQKENIIDESGMPKERFSAEFPKEGPSILRIQQVVRGDSAAYFCASSPELGGTEAFFGQGTRLTVV.

This clonotype was seen a handful of times. The J gene is TRBJ2-1, the V gene TRBV29-1; the D gene is possibly TRBD1 (5 bases). With 5 bases removed from V and 4 bases from J, the gap between germline ends came to 12 bases. Germline assignment: CDR1 SQVTM and CDR2 ANQGSEA. The length of the CDR3 is 13 residues. CDR3 amino acids: CSVMQGNYNEQFF. CDR3 sequence (DNA): TGCAGCGTTATGCAGGGAAATTACAATGAGCAGTTCTTC.

V is TRBV29-1 and J is TRBJ2-1, with D possibly matching TRBD2 (5 bases). Deletions cut 1 base from V and 8 bases from J, with 6 bases between. Germline V CDR1 and CDR2: SQVTM, ANQGSEA. CDR3 length: 11 amino acids. CDR3 loop: CSVEGGYEQFF. Written as DNA, the CDR3 is TGCAGCGTTGAAGGAGGGTATGAGCAGTTCTTC.

Of note for this clonotype: A much larger clone lies a single base off, so this may be a read error. The rearrangement uses TRBV28 and TRBJ1-1; D is unclear. Germline CDR1 is MDHEN and CDR2 is SYDVKM. The CDR3 is 15 amino acids. The chain's CDR3 is CASSLWWGLNTGAFF. CDR3 sequence (DNA): TGTGCCAGCAGTTTATGGTGGGGTTTGAACACTGGAGCTTTCTTT.

This chain joins TRBV6-5 and TRBJ2-5; D perhaps matches TRBD2 (6 bases). The CDR3 spans 14 residues. With 5 bases removed from V and 5 bases from J, the gap between germline ends came to 15 bases. Looked up from germline, CDR1 is MNHEY and CDR2 is SVGAGI. Written as DNA, the CDR3 is TGTGCCAGCAGTACTCGACTAGTTACGGAGACCCAGTACTTC. Its protein is CASSTRLVTETQYF.

Here the CDR3 DNA reads TGCGCCAGCAGCTTGGCCTACGACTACGAGCAGTACTTC. As protein: CASSLAYDYEQYF. V and J are TRBV5-1 and TRBJ2-7, with D unclear. V gave up 0 bases and J gave up 3 bases, with 7 bases separating them. This CDR3 is 13 amino acids long. Germline CDR1 is SGHRS and CDR2 is YFSETQ.

This clonotype has a count of ten or more. This sequence joins TRBV2 and TRBJ2-1, with D perhaps assigned TRBD1 or TRBD2 (5 bases each). V was clipped by 7 bases and J by 5 bases, with 15 bases between them. The CDR3 consists of 14 residues. Germline assignment: CDR1 SNHLY and CDR2 FYNNEI. The CDR3 spells CASKGTSSDNEQFF. In DNA, the CDR3 is TGTGCCAGCAAAGGGACCTCCTCTGACAATGAGCAGTTCTTC.

This clonotype was recorded a few times. The chain joins TRBV15 to TRBJ1-5, with D uncertain. Trimming cost V 4 bases and J 3 bases, with 7 bases left between them. This CDR3 is built from 13 residues. Germline-derived CDR1 and CDR2 are LNHNV and YYDKDF (reference sequence). The CDR3 loop reads CATSMSYNQPQHF. Written as DNA, the CDR3 is TGTGCCACCAGCATGTCGTACAATCAGCCCCAGCATTTT.

This clonotype was detected many times. The rearrangement joins TRBV6-1 to TRBJ2-7, with D unresolved. This CDR3 is 14 amino acids long. The ends were cut back, 5 bases at V and 1 base at J, with 12 bases in the middle. Germline V CDR1 and CDR2: MNHNS, SASEGT. CDR3 residues: CASSSIPGSYEQYF. DNA for the CDR3: TGTGCCAGCAGTTCAATCCCGGGTTCCTACGAGCAGTACTTC.

The sample holds many counts of this clonotype. The chain uses TRBV28 and TRBJ1-5; 7 bases are a match to TRBD1. Trimming removed 5 bases from V and 2 bases from J; junction bases left unmatched: 6. The CDR3 has 15 residues. Per germline, CDR1 MDHEN and CDR2 SYDVKM. Written as DNA, the CDR3 is TGTGCCAGCAGTCTACGCAGGGGGGGCAATCAGCCCCAGCATTTT. The encoded protein is CASSLRRGGNQPQHF.

Of note for this clonotype: This may come from a read error, since a much larger clone is one base off. The chain couples TRBV3-1 to TRBJ2-1, with 10 bases that match TRBD2. This CDR3 has 18 amino acids. CDR1 is LGHDT, CDR2 YNNKEL, per germline (reference sequence). The CDR3 DNA follows: TGTGCCAGCAGCCAAGATGGTCGGACTAGCGGCTCCTACAGTGAGCAGTTCTTC. It is translated as CASSQDGRTSGSYSEQFF.

This clonotype was recorded many times. The J gene is TRBJ2-7, the V gene TRBV18; D perhaps matches TRBD2 (6 bases). CDR1 and CDR2 from the germline V gene are KGHSH and LQKENI. The CDR3 is 14 amino acids. V was trimmed by 3 bases and J by 5 bases, leaving 14 bases between them. DNA for the CDR3: TGTGCCAGCTCACCGGTCCGGGGGAAAGACGAGCAGTACTTC. Translation: CASSPVRGKDEQYF.